The clone carrying this T cell receptor (beta chain) turned up a few times. Antigen specificity is unknown. The data were obtained in a study of beta chain features in type 1 diabetes. At the level of the study: Healthy donors and patients showed comparable age, gender and cell yields.

Regarding the study as a whole: Patients and controls would be equally affected if PCR favored shorter templates. Shorter TCRB CDR3s, moderately but significantly so, marked every one of the four CD4+ subsets in Type 1 diabetes patients.

Reverse transcribing all isolated RNA meant expressed TCRB transcripts were sequenced. Some clones are missing from TCRdb's copy, which holds only in-frame ones; the method was immunoSEQ multiplex PCR. This repertoire shows more than 550,000 clones, over 11% found once; its top ten account for approximately 0.039%. Material for sequencing was naive CD4+ T cells from blood. This sequence was found in a man aged 18-30 years with type 1 diabetes.

CDR3 in amino acids: CASSIPQSGELFF. In DNA, the CDR3 is TGTGCCAGTAGTATCCCCCAGAGCGGGGAGCTGTTTTTT. The J gene is TRBJ2-2, the V gene TRBV19; D unclear. CDR1 LNHDA and CDR2 SQIVND come from the germline V gene (reference sequence). V lost 3 bases to trimming and J lost 7 bases, with 9 bases between them. The CDR3 has 13 residues.